This is a list of T cell receptor beta chains from one sample in a study of T cells after yellow fever vaccination. MiXCR was run by TCRdb on the 5' RACE reads, yielding one entry per CDR3 protein. This sample has some 320,000 distinct CDR3 sequences, with 7.5% to 9.5% found just once. The sample consisted of CD4+ T cells sorted from PBMCs, taken 5 days after the yellow fever booster vaccination. The source is a man younger than 30 who received the YFV17D yellow fever vaccine. Each CDR3 is given with its conserved first and last residue. D genes are given only for firm matches. For some rows the clone size is stated as once, few or many, or as a class when expanded; others skip it.

J: TRBJ2-2; size: many; V: TRBV7-9; D: NA; CDR3: CASSSTVTGELFF; DNA: TGTGCCAGCAGCTCGACAGTAACCGGGGAGCTGTTTTTT
J: TRBJ2-5; size: many; V: TRBV7-9; D: NA; CDR3: CASSFGGLQETQYF; DNA: TGTGCCAGCAGCTTCGGGGGGCTGCAAGAGACCCAGTACTTC
J: TRBJ2-6; size: NA; V: TRBV30; D: NA; CDR3: CAWKAGPRSGANVLTF; DNA: TGTGCCTGGAAGGCAGGGCCTCGGTCTGGGGCCAACGTCCTGACTTTC
J: TRBJ1-5; size: few; V: TRBV7-2; D: NA; CDR3: CASSLSPRSAGYSNQPQHF; DNA: TGTGCCAGCAGCTTATCTCCCCGGTCTGCCGGTTATAGCAATCAGCCCCAGCATTTT
J: TRBJ2-2; size: many; V: TRBV4-3; D: NA; CDR3: CASSQNYAFTGELFF; DNA: TGCGCCAGCAGCCAAAACTACGCGTTCACCGGGGAGCTGTTTTTT
J: TRBJ1-4; size: NA; V: TRBV7-9; D: NA; CDR3: CASSFSGRFNEKLFF; DNA: TGTGCCAGCAGCTTCTCGGGACGGTTCAATGAAAAACTGTTTTTT
J: TRBJ2-6; size: NA; V: TRBV25-1; D: TRBD1; CDR3: CASSEWGQGSGSGANVLTF; DNA: TGTGCCAGCAGTGAATGGGGACAGGGTTCCGGCTCTGGGGCCAACGTCCTGACTTTC
J: TRBJ1-5; size: NA; V: TRBV7-8; D: TRBD1; CDR3: CASSVGGQGPQHF; DNA: TGTGCCAGCAGCGTGGGGGGACAGGGGCCCCAGCATTTT
J: TRBJ2-5; size: few; V: TRBV29-1; D: NA; CDR3: CSPGGGARGTQYF; DNA: TGCAGCCCGGGTGGGGGAGCTAGGGGGACCCAGTACTTC
J: TRBJ2-7; size: many; V: TRBV4-3; D: TRBD2; CDR3: CASSHGGGYEQYF; DNA: TGCGCCAGCAGCCATGGCGGGGGCTACGAGCAGTACTTC
J: TRBJ2-5; size: many; V: TRBV29-1; D: NA; CDR3: CSVAPREGETQYF; DNA: TGCAGCGTGGCTCCCCGAGAGGGGGAGACCCAGTACTTC
J: TRBJ1-1; size: few; V: TRBV5-4; D: TRBD1; CDR3: CASSLGIGQGLREAFF; DNA: TGTGCCAGCAGTTTGGGTATAGGACAGGGGTTGCGGGAAGCTTTCTTT
J: TRBJ2-2; size: few; V: TRBV20-1; D: NA; CDR3: CSASGGVGAGELFF; DNA: TGCAGTGCTAGCGGGGGTGTTGGTGCCGGGGAGCTGTTTTTT
J: TRBJ2-1; size: few; V: TRBV5-1; D: NA; CDR3: CASSLGTGADEQFF; DNA: TGCGCCAGCAGCTTGGGGACCGGCGCCGATGAGCAGTTCTTC
J: TRBJ2-7; size: few; V: TRBV29-1; D: TRBD1; CDR3: CSAGQGTSYEQYF; DNA: TGCAGCGCGGGACAGGGGACTTCCTACGAGCAGTACTTC
J: TRBJ2-2; size: few; V: TRBV10-3; D: NA; CDR3: CAISAGSWGTGELFF; DNA: TGTGCCATCAGTGCGGGCTCCTGGGGAACCGGGGAGCTGTTTTTT
J: TRBJ2-3; size: NA; V: TRBV7-3; D: NA; CDR3: CASSPGGQKVTDTQYF; DNA: TGTGCCAGCAGCCCCGGGGGACAGAAGGTCACAGATACGCAGTATTTT
J: TRBJ1-1; size: NA; V: TRBV18; D: NA; CDR3: CASSPKAQANTEAFF; DNA: TGTGCCAGCTCACCAAAGGCCCAGGCGAACACTGAAGCTTTCTTT
J: TRBJ1-2; size: few; V: TRBV5-4; D: TRBD1; CDR3: CASSMGQGAGGYTF; DNA: TGTGCCAGCAGCATGGGACAGGGGGCAGGCGGCTACACCTTC
J: TRBJ2-6; size: few; V: TRBV27; D: NA; CDR3: CASTPLTGWTGANVLTF; DNA: TGTGCCAGCACCCCTTTAACCGGCTGGACTGGGGCCAACGTCCTGACTTTC
J: TRBJ2-1; size: NA; V: TRBV5-1; D: NA; CDR3: CASSLARRNEQFF; DNA: TGCGCCAGCAGCTTGGCCCGCAGGAATGAGCAGTTCTTC
J: TRBJ1-6; size: NA; V: TRBV25-1; D: TRBD1; CDR3: CASTHAGTVYNSPLHF; DNA: TGTGCCAGCACCCACGCCGGGACAGTCTATAATTCACCCCTCCACTTT
J: TRBJ1-3; size: NA; V: TRBV10-3; D: NA; CDR3: CAIGDWGASSGNTIYF; DNA: TGTGCCATCGGGGATTGGGGCGCCTCCTCTGGAAACACCATATATTTT
J: TRBJ2-1; size: NA; V: TRBV5-1; D: TRBD2; CDR3: CASSLGGGPLFDEQFF; DNA: TGCGCCAGCAGCTTGGGCGGGGGGCCGCTCTTCGATGAGCAGTTCTTC
J: TRBJ1-3; size: few; V: TRBV20-1; D: NA; CDR3: CSARDASGNTIYF; DNA: TGCAGTGCTAGAGATGCCTCTGGAAACACCATATATTTT
J: TRBJ1-6; size: few; V: TRBV20-1; D: NA; CDR3: CSASPGGGGSPLHF; DNA: TGCAGTGCTAGTCCCGGGGGCGGCGGTTCACCCCTCCACTTT
J: TRBJ2-7; size: many; V: TRBV20-1; D: NA; CDR3: CSARNNKGIFEQYF; DNA: TGCAGTGCTAGAAACAACAAGGGGATCTTCGAGCAGTACTTC
J: TRBJ2-7; size: NA; V: TRBV5-1; D: NA; CDR3: CASSLGSGRSYEQYF; DNA: TGCGCCAGCAGCTTGGGGTCGGGGCGCTCCTACGAGCAGTACTTC
J: TRBJ2-2; size: NA; V: TRBV19; D: NA; CDR3: CATSSRRPGELFF; DNA: TGTGCCACCTCTAGCAGGCGGCCCGGGGAGCTGTTTTTT
J: TRBJ1-6; size: few; V: TRBV18; D: TRBD1; CDR3: CASSPQGARNSPLHF; DNA: TGTGCCAGCTCACCACAGGGGGCAAGGAATTCACCCCTCCACTTT
J: TRBJ2-1; size: few; V: TRBV6-1; D: TRBD2; CDR3: CASSLGGGATNEQFF; DNA: TGTGCCAGCAGTCTCGGCGGGGGGGCTACCAATGAGCAGTTCTTC
J: TRBJ2-2; size: NA; V: TRBV10-1; D: NA; CDR3: CARTGGIEHRGAVFF; DNA: NA
J: TRBJ2-5; size: few; V: TRBV12-3/TRBV12-4; D: TRBD2; CDR3: CASSSLAGGRETQYF; DNA: TGTGCCAGCAGCTCTCTAGCGGGGGGCCGGGAGACCCAGTACTTC
J: TRBJ1-1; size: many; V: TRBV20-1; D: TRBD1; CDR3: CSAPGQQNTEAFF; DNA: TGCAGTGCCCCGGGACAGCAGAACACTGAAGCTTTCTTT
J: TRBJ2-1; size: NA; V: TRBV5-1; D: NA; CDR3: CASSSPGFAYNEQFF; DNA: TGCGCCAGCAGCTCGCCGGGATTCGCGTACAATGAGCAGTTCTTC
J: TRBJ2-1; size: NA; V: TRBV20-1; D: TRBD2; CDR3: CSATFTSGGEEVNEQFF; DNA: TGCAGTGCTACCTTTACTAGCGGGGGGGAGGAGGTCAATGAGCAGTTCTTC
J: TRBJ1-2; size: many; V: TRBV7-2; D: NA; CDR3: CASSTPGQNYGYTF; DNA: TGTGCCAGCAGTACCCCGGGACAAAACTATGGCTACACCTTC
J: TRBJ1-1; size: few; V: TRBV5-5; D: NA; CDR3: CASSLDGTAKAFF; DNA: TGTGCCAGCAGCTTGGACGGAACCGCAAAAGCTTTCTTT
J: TRBJ2-7; size: NA; V: TRBV12-5; D: NA; CDR3: CASGNPRQDSYEQYF; DNA: TGTGCTAGTGGTAACCCTCGACAGGACTCCTACGAGCAGTACTTC
J: TRBJ1-5; size: few; V: TRBV20-1; D: NA; CDR3: CSALNGGISPLSNQPQHF; DNA: TGCAGTGCCCTTAATGGGGGGATTTCCCCACTTAGCAATCAGCCCCAGCATTTT
J: TRBJ1-1; size: NA; V: TRBV19; D: NA; CDR3: CASRQTIRQDRAFF; DNA: TGTGCCAGTAGACAAACCATCCGACAGGATCGAGCTTTCTTT
J: TRBJ1-1; size: few; V: TRBV6-5; D: NA; CDR3: CASSPLTGTSDTEAFF; DNA: TGTGCCAGCAGTCCCCTGACAGGCACGTCGGACACTGAAGCTTTCTTT
J: TRBJ1-2; size: NA; V: TRBV18; D: TRBD1; CDR3: CASSPDLTGPYGYTF; DNA: TGTGCCAGCTCACCAGATCTGACAGGGCCCTACGGCTACACCTTC
J: TRBJ2-3; size: few; V: TRBV27; D: TRBD2; CDR3: CASSLRTRSGTDTQYF; DNA: TGTGCCAGCAGTTTACGGACTAGAAGTGGCACAGATACGCAGTATTTT
J: TRBJ2-2; size: few; V: TRBV6-5; D: NA; CDR3: CASSYQGDTGELFF; DNA: TGTGCCAGCAGTTACCAGGGCGACACCGGGGAGCTGTTTTTT
J: TRBJ1-2; size: few; V: TRBV4-1; D: TRBD1; CDR3: CASSQEPGGGYTF; DNA: TGCGCCAGCAGCCAAGAACCAGGGGGGGGCTACACCTTC